This paragraph covers one T cell receptor beta chain sequence. The antigen remains unidentified. An amount of RNA that ranged from roughly 0.45 to 1 ug was reverse transcribed with random hexamers. Amplification of TCR beta CDR3 across 54 Vbeta and 13 Jbeta was performed with immunoSEQ multiplex PCR. TCRdb re-derived calls from the immunoSEQ multiplex PCR reads in MiXCR, one entry per CDR3 protein. The repertoire has 150,000 to 200,000 distinct CDR3 sequences, 95% of them found once; the top ten carry around 0.093%. The data stem from a study of CD8 T cells in Susac syndrome. The CDR3 is made up of 13 amino acids. The V gene's germline CDR1 is SGHRS and CDR2 YFSETQ. V shed 3 bases and J shed 7 bases, with 11 bases lying between them. Negative isolation yielded CD8+ and CD4+ T cells; FACS enriched TEMRA cells. Study-wide findings and caveats: It was acknowledged by the study that relatively few individuals were included in its TCR sequencing and HLA analysis.

This receptor was obtained from a human donor with multiple sclerosis. Specimen: CD4+ T cells from PBMCs. This chain uses TRBV5-1 with TRBJ2-1; D uncertain. CDR3 amino acids: CASSSRLRNEQFF. The CDR3 nucleotides are TGCGCCAGCAGCTCCCGACTTCGAAATGAGCAGTTCTTC.